A single sample gave rise to the 7 T cell receptor beta chains below, sequenced in a study of blood T cell repertoires in COVID-19. The protocol was immunoSEQ multiplex PCR, while the TCRdb copy is restricted to in-frame clones and leaves out a portion. In the table there are 95,000 to 150,000 clones, about 85% of which are singletons. The sample comprised peripheral blood. These receptors all stem from a woman older than 75 with COVID-19, enrolled during active disease.

The genes are TRBV27 and TRBJ2-2; the D gene is possibly TRBD2 (6 bases). The germline V gene encodes CDR1 MNHEY and CDR2 SMNVEV (reference sequence). Deletions cut 5 bases from V and 6 bases from J, with 13 bases between. The CDR3 runs to 14 residues. The CDR3 spells CASSPTRKPGELFF. In DNA, the CDR3 is TGTGCCAGCAGTCCGACTAGGAAACCCGGGGAGCTGTTTTTT.

The V gene is TRBV5-1, the J gene TRBJ2-7, with TRBD2 matching 8 bases. V lost 0 bases, J lost 4 bases, and 18 bases stayed unmatched. There are 19 residues in the CDR3. Looked up from germline, CDR1 is SGHRS and CDR2 is YFSETQ. CDR3 amino acids: CASSLALGHSTGGGYEQYF. The CDR3 bases are TGCGCCAGCAGCTTGGCCTTAGGACACTCAACTGGCGGGGGGTACGAGCAGTACTTC. Supplemented by reference TRBV5-1 and TRBJ2-7, the full variable domain reads KAGVTQTPRYLIKTRGQQVTLSCSPISGHRSVSWYQQTPGQGLQFLFEYFSETQRNKGNFPGRFSGRQFSNSRSEMNVSTLELGDSALYLCASSLALGHSTGGGYEQYFGPGTRLTVT.

The CDR3 coding sequence is TGCGCCAGCAGCTTGGGGAGGGAGGGCGAAAAACTGTTTTTT. It codes for CASSLGREGEKLFF. The chain is built from TRBV5-1 and TRBJ1-4, with D uncertain. Trimming took off 0 bases at V and 8 bases at J, with 11 bases between the two ends. Germline V CDR1 and CDR2: SGHRS, YFSETQ. The CDR3 has 14 amino acids.

In nucleotides, the CDR3 is TGTGCCAGCAGTTTATCGTCAGGGATTGCGACAGATACGCAGTATTTT. Protein: CASSLSSGIATDTQYF. V and J are TRBV27 and TRBJ2-3; a weak D match, TRBD1 (5 bases). The V gene's germline CDR1 is MNHEY and CDR2 SMNVEV (reference sequence). The length of the CDR3 is 16 residues. Between the trimmed V and J ends, which lost 0 bases and 3 bases, there was a span of 13 bases.

V usage is TRBV7-9 and J usage is TRBJ1-4; possibly TRBD1 for D (5 bases). Per germline, CDR1 SEHNR and CDR2 FQNEAQ (reference sequence). The CDR3 consists of 14 residues. V lost 6 bases to trimming and J lost 5 bases, with 13 bases between them. The CDR3 DNA sequence: TGTGCCAGCAGTCTAGCGACAGTAAATGAAAAACTGTTTTTT. Its translation is CASSLATVNEKLFF.

The V call is TRBV12-3 or TRBV12-4, the J call TRBJ2-7; D may be TRBD1 (6 bases). V shed 5 bases and J shed 7 bases, with 15 bases lying between them. The CDR3 loop spans 13 amino acids. The DNA of the CDR3 is TGTGCCAGCAGTGCCGGAAACAGGGATGAGCAGTACTTC. Protein: CASSAGNRDEQYF.

V and J are TRBV7-2 and TRBJ2-5; 14 nucleotides line up with TRBD2. CDR1 and CDR2 (germline): SGHTA, FQGNSA. The CDR3 is made up of 16 amino acids. V dropped 5 bases and J dropped 7; count of bases not matched to a gene: 9. The CDR3 here is CASSRGLAGALGTQYF. The CDR3 bases are TGTGCCAGCAGCAGGGGACTAGCGGGGGCCCTCGGGACCCAGTACTTC.